These 10 T cell receptor beta chains share one sample of origin, sequenced in a study of blood T cell repertoires in COVID-19. Assay: immunoSEQ multiplex PCR; the TCRdb copy retains only in-frame clones and omits some. The sample shows about 92,000 clones, 85% of them seen only once. Sequencing was carried out using peripheral blood. The receptors shown here come from a man aged 80 or over with acute or convalescent COVID-19.

The gene calls are TRBV5-6 and TRBJ1-5; tentatively, D is TRBD1 (5 bases). The CDR3 runs 13 residues. Germline CDR1 is SGHDT and CDR2 is YYEEEE. With 0 bases removed from V and 5 bases from J, the gap between germline ends came to 6 bases. CDR3 DNA: TGTGCCAGCAGCTTGGGGGGGGATCAGCCCCAGCATTTT. It encodes CASSLGGDQPQHF.

V usage is TRBV2 and J usage is TRBJ2-1; D may be TRBD2 (5 bases). In germline, CDR1 is SNHLY, CDR2 FYNNEI. V dropped 8 bases and J dropped 10 bases, with 9 bases sitting between them. There are 10 residues in the CDR3. Here the CDR3 reads CASEGPEQFF. In DNA, the CDR3 is TGTGCCAGCGAGGGCCCAGAGCAGTTCTTC. Variable domain in full (rest from reference TRBV2 and TRBJ2-1): EPEVTQTPSHQVTQMGQEVILRCVPISNHLYFYWYRQILGQKVEFLVSFYNNEISEKSEIFDDQFSVERPDGSNFTLKIRSTKLEDSAMYFCASEGPEQFFGPGTRLTVL.

The chain has TRBV28 and TRBJ1-5; D is unclear. Trimming took 7 bases from V and 0 from J, leaving 13 bases between them. The CDR3 has 15 residues. Germline V lookup: CDR1 MDHEN, CDR2 SYDVKM. In nucleotides, the CDR3 is TGTGCCAGCAAGTCCGTCCGGTATAGCAATCAGCCCCAGCATTTT. This gives the protein CASKSVRYSNQPQHF.

The chain couples TRBV11-3 to TRBJ2-5; 12 bases are a match to TRBD1. Germline CDR1 is SGHNT and CDR2 is YENEEA. V lost 3 bases and J lost 5; bases outside the gene matches: 4. CDR3 length: 15 amino acids. The CDR3, as DNA: TGTGCCAGCAGCTTGGGACAGGGGGCTACGGAGACCCAGTACTTC. It is translated as CASSLGQGATETQYF.

The chain joins TRBV19 to TRBJ1-1; 8 bases line up with TRBD1. There are 14 residues in the CDR3. Germline-derived CDR1 and CDR2 are LNHDA and SQIVND (reference sequence). V trimming: 6 bases; J trimming: 5 bases; junction bases outside the gene matches: 8. CDR3 region: CASSAGTGGTEAFF. The CDR3 bases are TGTGCCAGTAGCGCCGGGACAGGAGGAACTGAAGCTTTCTTT.

The sample holds a few counts of this clone. The chain has TRBV5-6 and TRBJ1-1; D gene uncertain. Germline CDR1 reads SGHDT; CDR2 reads YYEEEE. The CDR3 extends over 12 amino acids. Trimming took off 0 bases at V and 6 bases at J, with 6 bases between the two ends. The CDR3 loop reads CASSLVSSEAFF. The CDR3 DNA is TGTGCCAGCAGCTTGGTTTCTTCTGAAGCTTTCTTT.

The genes are TRBV27 and TRBJ1-2, with 8 positions matching TRBD1. This CDR3 is 14 amino acids long. V trimming: 0 bases; J trimming: 7 bases; junction bases outside the gene matches: 4. CDR1 and CDR2 (germline): MNHEY, SMNVEV (reference sequence). For the CDR3, the DNA is TGTGCCAGCAGTTTATCCAGGGGGCTGGGTGGCTACACCTTC. Translated, it gives CASSLSRGLGGYTF.

The chain carries TRBV19 and TRBJ1-2; no clear D. CDR1 and CDR2 (germline): LNHDA, SQIVND (reference sequence). V lost 2 bases and J 4 bases, leaving 17 bases between the germline ends. The CDR3 extends over 16 amino acids. The DNA of the CDR3 is TGTGCCAGTAGTATACGGCCCGGTGGGGAGCGCTATGGCTACACCTTC. Amino acids: CASSIRPGGERYGYTF.

The genes are TRBV5-5 and TRBJ1-6; unclear D gene. The CDR3 is made up of 14 amino acids. CDR1 and CDR2 from the germline V gene are SGHKS and YYEKEE (reference sequence). The ends were cut back, 7 bases at V and 3 bases at J, with 11 bases in the middle. CDR3: CASGDEGYNSPLHF. CDR3 nucleotides: TGTGCCAGCGGCGACGAGGGCTATAATTCACCCCTCCACTTT.

There are a few counts of this clone. The J gene is TRBJ2-7, the V gene TRBV4-3, with D possibly being TRBD2 (5 bases). Germline V gene sequence: CDR1 LGHNA, CDR2 YSLEER. The CDR3 is 15 residues long. Trimming cost V 3 bases and J 2 bases, with 14 bases left between them. This chain's CDR3 is CASSHYKSGTYEQYF. The CDR3 coding sequence is TGCGCCAGCAGCCATTATAAGAGCGGAACCTACGAGCAGTACTTC.